The 17 T cell receptor beta chains in this list originate from one sample, sequenced in a study of blood T cell repertoires in COVID-19. The repertoire was sequenced with immunoSEQ multiplex PCR; TCRdb's copy has only in-frame clones and lacks some. This sample has some 170,000 clones, with around 85% found just once. The material sequenced was PBMCs or T cells enriched from blood (not recorded which). The receptor set was obtained from a middle-aged man who had recovered from COVID-19.

This clone was counted between two and nine times. The chain employs TRBV6-5 and TRBJ2-7; 8 bases map to TRBD1. The CDR3 length is 15 residues. Germline V gene lookup returns CDR1 MNHEY and CDR2 SVGAGI. V dropped 2 bases and J dropped 7; count of bases not matched to a gene: 10. The CDR3 region is CASSYLPGQGGEQYF. The CDR3 coding sequence is TGTGCCAGCAGTTACCTCCCCGGACAGGGTGGGGAGCAGTACTTC.

The chain has TRBV7-3 and TRBJ2-1; no reliable D call. The CDR3 contains 15 residues. Trimming removed 2 bases from V and 6 bases from J, with 14 bases in between. Germline V gives CDR1 SGHTA, CDR2 FQGTGA. CDR3 nucleotides: TGTGCCAGCAGCTTAGATCTAGGCAGCTCCAATGAGCAGTTCTTC. Translating it yields CASSLDLGSSNEQFF. The full variable domain, completed using reference TRBV7-3 and TRBJ2-1, is GAGVSQTPSNKVTEKGKYVELRCDPISGHTALYWYRQSLGQGPEFLIYFQGTGAADDSGLPNDRFFAVRPEGSVSTLKIQRTERGDSAVYLCASSLDLGSSNEQFFGPGTRLTVL.

This clone was detected once. The chain links TRBV19 to TRBJ2-7; tentatively, D is TRBD1 (5 bases). Germline-derived CDR1 and CDR2 are LNHDA and SQIVND (reference sequence). The V end lost 5 bases, the J end lost 5 bases, and 13 bases lay between the germline ends. CDR3 length equals 13 residues. CDR3 region: CASSPQVGDEQYF. CDR3 DNA sequence: TGTGCCAGTAGTCCACAGGTGGGTGACGAGCAGTACTTC.

The rearrangement uses TRBV7-9 and TRBJ2-7; TRBD1 matches 9 bases. Germline-derived CDR1 and CDR2 are SEHNR and FQNEAQ (reference sequence). Trimming removed 4 bases from V and 0 bases from J; junction bases left unmatched: 7. The CDR3 has 16 amino acids. The CDR3 sequence is CASSYGQGTYSYEQYF. CDR3 coding DNA: TGTGCCAGCAGCTACGGACAGGGGACCTACTCCTACGAGCAGTACTTC.

The chain uses TRBV2 and TRBJ1-5; TRBD1 matches 7 bases. Unmatched junction bases numbered 10, after V lost 5 bases and J lost 0 bases. Germline V gives CDR1 SNHLY, CDR2 FYNNEI. The CDR3 totals 17 residues. CDR3 nucleotide sequence: TGTGCCAGCAGTAACGGGACAGCGGTTTATAGCAATCAGCCCCAGCATTTT. This codes for CASSNGTAVYSNQPQHF.

CDR3 in amino acids: CASSFLKAKGEETQYF. The DNA of the CDR3 is TGTGCCAGCAGCTTCCTAAAAGCCAAGGGGGAAGAGACCCAGTACTTC. The chain carries TRBV11-3 and TRBJ2-5, with D tentatively TRBD1 (6 bases). The CDR3 length is 16 residues. CDR1 is SGHNT and CDR2 is YENEEA in the germline V gene. V was pared by 3 bases and J by 3 bases, with 17 bases between.

This CDR3 reads CASKDTNYGYTF. CDR3 bases: TGTGCCAGCAAGGACACCAACTATGGCTACACCTTC. The chain links TRBV2 to TRBJ1-2; perhaps TRBD1 as D (5 bases). Germline V gene data show CDR1 as SNHLY and CDR2 as FYNNEI. V was trimmed by 7 bases and J by 2 bases, leaving 8 bases between them. The CDR3 has 12 amino acids.

The chain uses TRBV5-8 and TRBJ1-4; TRBD1 is a possible D gene (5 bases). This CDR3 has 15 residues. The germline V gene encodes CDR1 SGHTS and CDR2 YDEGEE. Trimming pared 4 bases from V and 5 bases from J, leaving 15 bases between. CDR3 coding DNA: TGTGCCAGCAGCCCCAGACGGGGGTGGAATGAAAAACTGTTTTTT. It encodes CASSPRRGWNEKLFF.

The gene calls are TRBV5-4 and TRBJ2-7; 7 bases align to TRBD2. This CDR3 region has 15 residues. With V trimmed by 0 bases and J by 4 bases, 7 bases remained unmatched. Per the germline V gene, CDR1 is SGHNT and CDR2 is YYREEE (reference sequence). The DNA for the CDR3 is TGTGCCAGCAGCTTGGAAGGGCGGGGGACGTACGAGCAGTACTTC. Its protein is CASSLEGRGTYEQYF.

V usage is TRBV16 and J usage is TRBJ1-6; 8 bases are shared with TRBD1. The length of the CDR3 is 15 residues. Germline CDR1 KGHSY, CDR2 FQNENV. Trimming took 4 bases from V and 7 from J; bases not matched to a gene: 6. The CDR3 DNA reads as TGTGCCAGCAGCCTGGACAGGGTGGGAAATTCACCCCTCCACTTT. Encoded protein: CASSLDRVGNSPLHF.

The gene calls are TRBV18 and TRBJ1-1; TRBD1 aligns across 7 bases. Losses at the gene ends were 5 bases for V and 1 base for J; bases not matched to a gene: 7. Looked up from germline, CDR1 is KGHSH and CDR2 is LQKENI. The CDR3 is 15 amino acids. In DNA, the CDR3 is TGTGCCAGCTCAAGAACAGGGGACTCGAACACTGAAGCTTTCTTT. Encoded protein: CASSRTGDSNTEAFF.

The rearrangement uses TRBV28 and TRBJ2-5; D ambiguous. The CDR3 has 14 amino acids. V was clipped by 1 base and J by 4 bases, with 10 bases between them. CDR1 and CDR2 (germline): MDHEN, SYDVKM. CDR3 DNA: TGTGCCAGCAGTTTATCCCGGAGCCTAGAGACCCAGTACTTC. Translating it yields CASSLSRSLETQYF.

This clone was seen just once. The chain is built from TRBV7-2 and TRBJ1-4; the match to TRBD1 covers 9 bases. Germline V lookup: CDR1 SGHTA, CDR2 FQGNSA. This CDR3 spans 15 amino acids. V lost 3 bases, J lost 13 bases, and 12 bases stayed unmatched. The chain's CDR3 is CASSLTGGRGVGLFF. CDR3 nucleotides: TGTGCCAGCAGCTTGACAGGGGGGCGTGGGGTAGGACTGTTTTTT.

V and J are TRBV29-1 and TRBJ2-7; 11 bases agree with TRBD1. J gave up 6 bases and V 0 bases, and 7 bases lay outside the gene matches. CDR1 and CDR2 (germline): SQVTM, ANQGSEA. This CDR3 spans 15 amino acids. The CDR3 spells CSVEDERTGGGEQYF. The CDR3 coding sequence is TGCAGCGTTGAAGATGAGAGGACAGGGGGCGGCGAGCAGTACTTC.

The chain couples TRBV24-1 to TRBJ1-2; D uncertain. Germline V CDR1 and CDR2: KGHDR, SFDVKD. V was shortened by 1 base and J by 8 bases, with 13 bases between the two germline ends. The CDR3 covers 14 residues. The CDR3 bases are TGTGCCACCAGTGATTTACGCGACACAGTCGGCTACACCTTC. Translated: CATSDLRDTVGYTF.

The chain couples TRBV6-5 to TRBJ2-7; TRBD1 matches 10 bases. This CDR3 is built from 15 residues. J gave up 5 bases and V 7 bases, and 11 bases lay outside the gene matches. Germline values: CDR1 MNHEY, CDR2 SVGAGI. This chain's CDR3 is CASTILGTGADEQYF. CDR3 sequence (DNA): TGTGCCAGCACAATCCTAGGGACAGGGGCCGACGAGCAGTACTTC.

V gene TRBV30 combines with J gene TRBJ2-7, with 7 bases that match TRBD1. Germline assignment: CDR1 GTSNPN and CDR2 SVGIG (reference sequence). The CDR3 runs 13 residues. The V segment lost 0 bases and the J segment 3 bases; nucleotides outside the gene matches: 2. CDR3 sequence (DNA): TGTGCCTGGAGTGTGGGACAGTACTACGAGCAGTACTTC. This codes for CAWSVGQYYEQYF.